This is a list of T cell receptor beta chains from one sample in a study of breast tumors, draining lymph nodes, adjacent tissues. TCRdb re-called the multiplex PCR reads with MiXCR, one entry per CDR3 protein. The data contain approximately 100,000 distinct CDR3 sequences, about 20% of them seen just once; the ten biggest clones take up around 1.2%. Sequences were obtained from axillary lymph node tissue. All receptors derive from a female donor with breast cancer. Some clones in this sample may be carry-over from other donors' samples. Each CDR3 is given with its conserved first and last residue. The D gene is left open where the match is weak. The listing skips clone size in some rows; elsewhere it reads once, few, many or a size class.

size	D	length	V	J	CDR3	DNA
-	-	14	TRBV11-2	TRBJ2-7	CASSHPGGNYEQYF	TGTGCCAGCAGCCATCCAGGGGGGAACTACGAGCAGTACTTC
-	TRBD1	16	TRBV12-3/TRBV12-4	TRBJ2-1	CASSLQGAAVRDEQFF	TGTGCCAGCAGTTTACAGGGGGCGGCCGTTCGGGATGAGCAGTTCTTC
-	-	14	TRBV5-8	TRBJ2-3	CASSLGTSTDTRYF	TGTGCCAGCAGCTTGGGAACATCCACAGATACGCGGTATTTT
few	-	13	TRBV3-1	TRBJ2-1	CASSHFGVAEQFF	TGTGCCAGCAGCCATTTTGGGGTCGCTGAGCAGTTCTTC
few	TRBD2	17	TRBV12-3/TRBV12-4	TRBJ2-3	CASTHPGAGAVTDTQYF	TGTGCCAGCACCCACCCGGGAGCGGGAGCGGTCACAGATACGCAGTATTTT
-	TRBD1	13	TRBV11-2	TRBJ1-1	CASSLSTGAQAFF	TGTGCCAGCAGCTTAAGTACAGGGGCACAAGCTTTCTTT
many	-	14	TRBV6-1	TRBJ2-1	CASSYRDTTKGQFF	TGTGCCAGCAGTTACAGGGATACAACGAAAGGGCAGTTCTTC
many	TRBD1	16	TRBV5-1	TRBJ1-6	CASSVTGEGKGAPLHF	TGCGCCAGCAGCGTAACAGGGGAAGGAAAAGGTGCACCCCTCCACTTT
many	-	14	TRBV12-3/TRBV12-4	TRBJ2-5	CASRPQGTGKTQYF	TGTGCCAGCAGGCCCCAGGGAACGGGTAAGACCCAGTACTTC
many	TRBD1	16	TRBV11-2	TRBJ2-5	CASSLGGLQGQETQYF	TGTGCCAGCAGCTTAGGGGGGTTACAGGGGCAAGAGACCCAGTACTTC
many	-	13	TRBV2	TRBJ1-5	CASRKENNQPQHF	TGTGCCAGCAGGAAGGAAAACAATCAGCCCCAGCATTTT
-	TRBD2	17	TRBV27	TRBJ2-1	CASSLKFASGERNEQFF	TGTGCCAGCAGTTTAAAGTTCGCTAGCGGGGAGAGGAATGAGCAGTTCTTC
many	-	14	TRBV5-1	TRBJ2-7	CASSLVLARSEQYF	TGCGCCAGCAGCTTGGTCCTAGCGAGGTCCGAGCAGTACTTC
many	-	13	TRBV12-3/TRBV12-4	TRBJ1-2	CASSLEGAYGYTF	TGTGCCAGCAGTTTAGAAGGGGCCTATGGCTACACCTTC
-	-	13	TRBV24-1	TRBJ1-6	CATTRDTNSPLHF	TGTGCCACTACCCGGGACACCAATTCACCCCTCCACTTT
many	TRBD2	12	TRBV29-1	TRBJ2-1	CSVAGGINEQFF	TGCAGCGTTGCGGGAGGGATCAATGAGCAGTTCTTC
-	TRBD1	17	TRBV11-3	TRBJ2-2	CASRRDRGVGNTGELFF	TGTGCCAGCAGACGGGACAGGGGAGTGGGGAACACCGGGGAGCTGTTTTTT
-	-	14	TRBV7-9	TRBJ1-3	CASSPKDDGNTIYF	TGTGCCAGCAGCCCGAAGGATGATGGAAACACCATATATTTT
-	-	15	TRBV9	TRBJ1-1	CASSAMLGQNTEAFF	TGTGCCAGCAGCGCAATGTTGGGTCAAAACACTGAAGCTTTCTTT
many	TRBD1	15	TRBV7-9	TRBJ2-1	CASKQGAARDNEQFF	TGTGCCAGCAAACAGGGGGCGGCAAGGGACAATGAGCAGTTCTTC
many	TRBD2	17	TRBV15	TRBJ2-2	CATSSPGTRRWTGELFF	TGTGCCACCAGCAGTCCCGGGACTAGAAGGTGGACCGGGGAGCTGTTTTTT
many	TRBD2	15	TRBV5-6	TRBJ2-5	CASSLVSGSGETQYF	TGTGCCAGCAGCTTGGTTAGCGGGAGTGGGGAGACCCAGTACTTC